This T cell receptor beta chain was observed in a study of cytomegalovirus exposure and HLA in healthy donors. The CDR3 is 17 residues long. V lost 2 bases and J lost 4, with 20 bases in between. Germline assignment: CDR1 MNHEY and CDR2 SMNVEV (reference sequence). PCR employed 60 Vbeta and 13 Jbeta primers. Per the original data handling: In a later analysis, the count reached 80 million or so unique TCR beta chains, with roughly 12 million shared. Sequencing was performed with immunoSEQ multiplex PCR; in TCRdb, only in-frame clones are kept and a portion is missing. The V and J calls and the clone size are those of that table, but D and trimming were determined from the DNA. Of about 120,000 clones in the sample, over 9.5% were seen once. This clone was counted only a few times.

The chain uses TRBV27 and TRBJ1-1; D ambiguous. The sequenced sample was PBMCs. The TCR was taken from a woman aged 18-29 years in good health and CMV-seropositive. This CDR3 is CASSLIASGGGSTEAFF. Here the CDR3 DNA reads TGTGCCAGCAGTTTAATTGCCTCGGGTGGAGGAAGCACTGAAGCTTTCTTT.